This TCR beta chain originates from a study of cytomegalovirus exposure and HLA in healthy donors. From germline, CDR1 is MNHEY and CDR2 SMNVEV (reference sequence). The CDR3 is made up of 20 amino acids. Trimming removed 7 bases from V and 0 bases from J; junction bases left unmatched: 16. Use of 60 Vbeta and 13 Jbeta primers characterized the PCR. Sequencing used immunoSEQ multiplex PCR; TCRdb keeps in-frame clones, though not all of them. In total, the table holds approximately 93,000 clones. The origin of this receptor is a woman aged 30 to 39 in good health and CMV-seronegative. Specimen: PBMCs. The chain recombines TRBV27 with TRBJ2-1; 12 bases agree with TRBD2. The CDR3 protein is CASTPIPGTSGSSSYNEQFF. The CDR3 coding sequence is TGTGCCAGCACTCCTATTCCGGGGACTAGCGGGTCGAGCTCCTACAATGAGCAGTTCTTC.